Sequencing of this TCR beta chain was carried out in a study of spatial heterogeneity in lung cancer. Study at large: The mean occurrence of each unique TCR and UMI combination in raw reads exceeded 9.5.

TCRdb re-called the 5' RACE reads with MiXCR, one entry per CDR3 protein. The sample lists roughly 25,000 distinct CDR3 sequences, approximately 4.7% occurring once. General study findings and limits: At tumor resection, ubiquitous expanded TCRs were detected in blood more often than later.

The CDR3 totals 13 residues. CDR1 and CDR2 (germline): DFQATT, SNEGSKA (reference sequence). Time point specified: sample taken at primary tumor resection. Frozen PBMC, nontumor lung or tumor provided whole RNA, which was sequenced unsorted. This clonotype was recorded many times. Its antigen is still unknown. The chain employs TRBV20-1 and TRBJ2-4; D may be TRBD2 (6 bases). This receptor was identified in a male donor with early-stage non-small cell lung cancer. Sequences were derived from PBMCs, sampled at surgery. The CDR3 DNA reads as TGCAGCACTCCGGAGGGAACGGGAAAAATTCAGTACTTC. Translating gives CSTPEGTGKIQYF.